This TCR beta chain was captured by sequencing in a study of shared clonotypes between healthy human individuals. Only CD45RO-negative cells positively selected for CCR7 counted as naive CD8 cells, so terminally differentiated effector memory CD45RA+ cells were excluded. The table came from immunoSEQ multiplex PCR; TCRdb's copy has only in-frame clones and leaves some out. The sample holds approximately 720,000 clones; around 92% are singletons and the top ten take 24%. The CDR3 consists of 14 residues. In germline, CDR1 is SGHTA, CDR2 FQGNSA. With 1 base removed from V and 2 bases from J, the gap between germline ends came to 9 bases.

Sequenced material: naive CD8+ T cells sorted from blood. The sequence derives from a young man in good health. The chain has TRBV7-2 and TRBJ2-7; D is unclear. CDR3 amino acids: CASSLGPDTYEQYF. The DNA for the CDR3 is TGTGCCAGCAGCTTAGGCCCGGATACCTACGAGCAGTACTTC.